These 13 T cell receptor beta chains originate from one sample sequenced in a study of chemoradiotherapy in HPV16-positive cancers. Method: immunoSEQ multiplex PCR; TCRdb's copy keeps in-frame clones and lacks some. Of 7,500 or so clones listed, about 70% are singletons. The sample here was tumor tissue, taken from a patient who underwent chemoradiotherapy. The receptors here all came from a human donor with HPV-associated anogenital cancer.

The rearrangement links TRBV5-4 to TRBJ1-2; D is undetermined. V was clipped by 0 bases and J by 4 bases, with 13 bases between them. CDR3 length: 15 amino acids. From germline, CDR1 is SGHNT and CDR2 YYREEE (reference sequence). This CDR3 is CASSLDWEESYGYTF. CDR3 nucleotides: TGTGCCAGCAGCTTGGACTGGGAGGAGAGCTATGGCTACACCTTC. Filled out from reference TRBV5-4 and TRBJ1-2, the complete variable domain reads ETGVTQSPTHLIKTRGQQVTLRCSSQSGHNTVSWYQQALGQGPQFIFQYYREEENGRGNFPPRFSGLQFPNYSSELNVNALELDDSALYLCASSLDWEESYGYTFGSGTRLTVV.

This chain joins TRBV28 and TRBJ1-5; 8 bases line up with TRBD1. Germline CDR1 is MDHEN and CDR2 is SYDVKM. Trimming cost V 3 bases and J 4 bases; bases outside gene matches: 5. This CDR3 has 15 residues. CDR3 loop: CASSLSGGVNQPQHF. In DNA form, the CDR3 reads TGTGCCAGCAGTTTGTCAGGGGGCGTTAATCAGCCCCAGCATTTT.

This chain uses TRBV18 with TRBJ1-5, with 9 bases aligning to TRBD1. The CDR3 is 16 amino acids. The germline V gene has CDR1 KGHSH and CDR2 LQKENI. V lost 5 bases, J lost 2 bases, and 7 bases stayed unmatched. CDR3 nucleotides: TGTGCCAGCTCATATACAGGGGGCGATGGCAATCAGCCCCAGCATTTT. Its translation is CASSYTGGDGNQPQHF.

The sample holds a few counts of this clone. The chain links TRBV5-3 to TRBJ1-1; D is uncertain. TRBV5-3 is designated an ORF whose function remains uncertain. With 3 bases removed from V and 6 bases from J, the gap between germline ends came to 15 bases. The CDR3 is 14 amino acids. The CDR3: CARSSPKDRAEAFF. In nucleotides, the CDR3 is TGTGCCAGAAGCTCCCCCAAGGATAGGGCTGAAGCTTTCTTT.

This chain uses TRBV2 with TRBJ2-1; 9 positions match TRBD2. The germline CDR1 and CDR2 sequences are SNHLY and FYNNEI. The V segment lost 3 bases and the J segment 4 bases; nucleotides outside the gene matches: 4. The CDR3 loop spans 15 amino acids. DNA for the CDR3: TGTGCCAGCAGTGATATAGCGGGGGAGTACAATGAGCAGTTCTTC. It codes for CASSDIAGEYNEQFF.

V gene TRBV7-9 combines with J gene TRBJ1-5; D is ambiguous. The CDR3 has 14 residues. Looked up from germline, CDR1 is SEHNR and CDR2 is FQNEAQ (reference sequence). The V end was cut by 4 bases, the J end by 0 bases, with 7 bases between. The CDR3: CASSSGDSNQPQHF. CDR3 in DNA: TGTGCCAGCAGCTCCGGGGATAGCAATCAGCCCCAGCATTTT.

This chain joins TRBV2 and TRBJ1-2; D is perhaps TRBD1 (6 bases). The germline V gene encodes CDR1 SNHLY and CDR2 FYNNEI. The CDR3 is 15 amino acids. The germline V and J ends were trimmed by 1 base and 3 bases, with 12 bases remaining between them. The CDR3 DNA is TGTGCCAGCAGTGAAGGAAGAGGGGGGTACTATGGCTACACCTTC. This translates into CASSEGRGGYYGYTF.

The chain joins TRBV4-1 to TRBJ2-5, with 7 bases identical to TRBD2. This CDR3 is 16 amino acids long. The junction had 7 bases not matched to a gene; V was cut back by 1 base and J by 2 bases. CDR1 is MGHRA and CDR2 is YSYEKL in the germline V gene. CDR3 region: CASSQGSSGRQETQYF. Here the CDR3 DNA reads TGCGCCAGCAGCCAAGGGTCTAGCGGAAGGCAAGAGACCCAGTACTTC.

This clone has a handful of counts. J is TRBJ2-7 and V is TRBV4-1; D gene ambiguous. There are 15 residues in the CDR3. The ends were cut back, 0 bases at V and 0 bases at J, with 9 bases in the middle. Germline V CDR1 and CDR2: MGHRA, YSYEKL. The CDR3 loop reads CASSQDATNSYEQYF. The DNA of the CDR3 is TGCGCCAGCAGCCAAGATGCCACGAACTCCTACGAGCAGTACTTC.

The chain has TRBV6-5 and TRBJ2-5, with no clear D. Germline CDR1 is MNHEY and CDR2 is SVGAGI. The CDR3 length is 16 residues. Trimming took 0 bases from V and 1 from J, leaving 12 bases between them. CDR3 region: CASSYSRSMGQETQYF. As DNA, the CDR3 is TGTGCCAGCAGTTACTCAAGAAGCATGGGCCAAGAGACCCAGTACTTC.

J is TRBJ2-5 and V is TRBV27; the D gene is possibly TRBD1 (5 bases). Germline CDR1 and CDR2: MNHEY and SMNVEV (reference sequence). Trimming pared 6 bases from V and 4 bases from J, leaving 15 bases between. The CDR3 totals 14 residues. CDR3 coding DNA: TGTGCCAGCAGATCAGGGCTCGATGGAGAGACCCAGTACTTC. Protein product: CASRSGLDGETQYF.

V is TRBV7-7 and J is TRBJ2-1; TRBD2 agrees at 14 bases. CDR1 and CDR2 from the germline V gene are SSHAT and FNYEAQ (reference sequence). This CDR3 is built from 22 residues. J gave up 7 bases and V 6 bases, and 26 bases lay outside the gene matches. The chain's CDR3 is CASRLGLAGGRGRRSRLNEQFF. CDR3 coding DNA: TGTGCCAGCAGGCTCGGACTAGCGGGAGGAAGGGGGAGGAGGAGTCGTTTAAATGAGCAGTTCTTC.

The V gene is TRBV30, the J gene TRBJ1-3; 8 nucleotides match TRBD1. The V segment lost 4 bases and the J segment 2 bases; nucleotides outside the gene matches: 1. The CDR3 spans 13 residues. CDR1 is GTSNPN, CDR2 SVGIG, per germline (reference sequence). The CDR3 spells CAWKQGAGNTIYF. In DNA, the CDR3 is TGTGCCTGGAAACAGGGGGCTGGAAACACCATATATTTT.